This T cell receptor (beta chain) was obtained from a study of blood T cell repertoires in COVID-19. Overall study context: Sites across the United States, Italy and Spain contributed samples from acute and convalescent COVID-19. PBMCs, B-cell-depleted T cells, or T cells were the source of the cDNA or gDNA that made up the material.

V shed 7 bases, J shed 2 bases, and the junction held 7 bases outside the gene matches. Germline CDR1 LGHDT, CDR2 YNNKEL (reference sequence). This CDR3 is built from 15 residues. In the authors' workflow: Amplified reference gene primers provided the basis for estimating nucleated cell counts. The protocol was immunoSEQ multiplex PCR, while the TCRdb copy is restricted to in-frame clones and leaves out a portion. From that table come the V and J calls and clone size; the DNA was used to work out D and trimming. The data show a few hundred thousand clones, roughly nine tenths seen once. Sequences were obtained from peripheral blood. The receptor comes from a man aged 60 to 75 with acute or convalescent COVID-19. This chain connects TRBV3-1 (or the pseudogene TRBV3-2) to TRBJ2-1; TRBD1 matches at 8 bases. In DNA, the CDR3 is TGTGCCAGCAACTCCGGGACAGGTGCCTACAATGAGCAGTTCTTC. Its protein product is CASNSGTGAYNEQFF.